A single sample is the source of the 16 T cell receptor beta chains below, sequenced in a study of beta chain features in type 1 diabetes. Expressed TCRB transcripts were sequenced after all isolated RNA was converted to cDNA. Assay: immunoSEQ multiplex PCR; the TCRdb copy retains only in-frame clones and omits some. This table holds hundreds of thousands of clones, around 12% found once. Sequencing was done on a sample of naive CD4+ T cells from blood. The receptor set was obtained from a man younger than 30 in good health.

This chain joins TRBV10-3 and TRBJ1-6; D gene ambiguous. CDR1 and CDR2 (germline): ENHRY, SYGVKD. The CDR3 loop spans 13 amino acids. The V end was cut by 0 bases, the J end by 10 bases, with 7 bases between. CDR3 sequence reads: CAISESERSPLHF. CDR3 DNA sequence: TGTGCCATCAGTGAGTCTGAGCGATCACCCCTCCACTTT.

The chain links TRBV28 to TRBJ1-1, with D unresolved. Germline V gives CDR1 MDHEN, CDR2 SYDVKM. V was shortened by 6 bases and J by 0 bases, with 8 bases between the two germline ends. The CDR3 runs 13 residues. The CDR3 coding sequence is TGTGCCAGCAGCCTAACAGTGAACACTGAAGCTTTCTTT. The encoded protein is CASSLTVNTEAFF. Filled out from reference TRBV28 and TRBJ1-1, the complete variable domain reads DVKVTQSSRYLVKRTGEKVFLECVQDMDHENMFWYRQDPGLGLRLIYFSYDVKMKEKGDIPEGYSVSREKKERFSLILESASTNQTSMYLCASSLTVNTEAFFGQGTRLTVV.

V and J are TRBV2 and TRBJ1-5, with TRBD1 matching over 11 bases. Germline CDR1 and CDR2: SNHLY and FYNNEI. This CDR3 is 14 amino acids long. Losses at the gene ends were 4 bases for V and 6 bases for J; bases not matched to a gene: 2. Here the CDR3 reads CASSGTGGGQPQHF. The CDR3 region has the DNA TGTGCCAGCAGTGGGACAGGGGGCGGTCAGCCCCAGCATTTT. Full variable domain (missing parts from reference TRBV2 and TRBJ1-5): EPEVTQTPSHQVTQMGQEVILRCVPISNHLYFYWYRQILGQKVEFLVSFYNNEISEKSEIFDDQFSVERPDGSNFTLKIRSTKLEDSAMYFCASSGTGGGQPQHFGDGTRLSIL.

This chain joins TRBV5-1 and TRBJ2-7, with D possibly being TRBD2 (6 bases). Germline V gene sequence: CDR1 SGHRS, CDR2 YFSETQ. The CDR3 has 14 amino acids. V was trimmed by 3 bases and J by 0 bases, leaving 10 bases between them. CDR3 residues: CASSSRDFSYEQYF. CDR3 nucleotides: TGCGCCAGCAGCTCCCGGGACTTCTCCTACGAGCAGTACTTC.

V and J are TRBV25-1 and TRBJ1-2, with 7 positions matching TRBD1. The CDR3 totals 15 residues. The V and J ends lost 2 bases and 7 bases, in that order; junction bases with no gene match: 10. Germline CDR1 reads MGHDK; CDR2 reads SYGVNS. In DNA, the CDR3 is TGTGCCAGCAGTGAAAATTATGGGACAGAAGGTGGCTACACCTTC. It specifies CASSENYGTEGGYTF.

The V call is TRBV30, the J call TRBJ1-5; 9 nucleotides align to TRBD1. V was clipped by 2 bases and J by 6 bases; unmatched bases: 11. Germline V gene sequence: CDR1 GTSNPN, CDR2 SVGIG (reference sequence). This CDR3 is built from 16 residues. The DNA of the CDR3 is TGTGCCTGGAGTTATCGGGACAGGGTCGGGCCTCAGCCCCAGCATTTT. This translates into CAWSYRDRVGPQPQHF.

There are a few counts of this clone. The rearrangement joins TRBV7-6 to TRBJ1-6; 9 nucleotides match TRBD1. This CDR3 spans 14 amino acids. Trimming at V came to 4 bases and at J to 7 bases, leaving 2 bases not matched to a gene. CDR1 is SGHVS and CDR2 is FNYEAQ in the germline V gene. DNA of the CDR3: TGTGCCAGCAGCTCGGGACAGGGAAATTCACCCCTCCACTTT. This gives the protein CASSSGQGNSPLHF.

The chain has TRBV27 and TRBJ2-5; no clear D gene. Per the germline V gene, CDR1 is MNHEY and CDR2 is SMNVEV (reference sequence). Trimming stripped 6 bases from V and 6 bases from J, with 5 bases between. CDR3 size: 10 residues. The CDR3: CASRGQTQYF. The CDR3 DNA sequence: TGTGCCAGCAGGGGCCAGACCCAGTACTTC.

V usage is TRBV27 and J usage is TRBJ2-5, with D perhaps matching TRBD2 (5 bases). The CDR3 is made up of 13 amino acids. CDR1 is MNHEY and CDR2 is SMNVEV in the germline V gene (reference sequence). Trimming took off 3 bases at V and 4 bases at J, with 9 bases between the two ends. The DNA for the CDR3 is TGTGCCAGCAGTTTGAGGGAGACAGAGACCCAGTACTTC. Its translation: CASSLRETETQYF.

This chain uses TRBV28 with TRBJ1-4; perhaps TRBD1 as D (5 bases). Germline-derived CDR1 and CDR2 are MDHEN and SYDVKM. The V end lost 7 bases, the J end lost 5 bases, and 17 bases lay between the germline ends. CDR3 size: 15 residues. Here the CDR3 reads CASTGGGGPNEKLFF. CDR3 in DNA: TGTGCCAGCACCGGGGGGGGAGGACCGAATGAAAAACTGTTTTTT.

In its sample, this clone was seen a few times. The CDR3 is CASSGSLRETQYF. DNA for the CDR3: TGTGCCAGCAGTGGTTCCCTCCGGGAGACCCAGTACTTC. The chain employs TRBV2 and TRBJ2-5; no definite D call. This CDR3 comprises 13 residues. CDR1 and CDR2 (germline): SNHLY, FYNNEI. Trimming removed 4 bases from V and 5 bases from J, with 11 bases in between.

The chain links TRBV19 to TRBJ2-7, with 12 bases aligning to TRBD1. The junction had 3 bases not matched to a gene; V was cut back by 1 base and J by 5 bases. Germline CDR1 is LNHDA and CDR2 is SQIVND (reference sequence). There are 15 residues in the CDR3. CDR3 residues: CASSIGGTGGNEQYF. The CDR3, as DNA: TGTGCCAGTAGTATAGGTGGGACAGGGGGCAACGAGCAGTACTTC.

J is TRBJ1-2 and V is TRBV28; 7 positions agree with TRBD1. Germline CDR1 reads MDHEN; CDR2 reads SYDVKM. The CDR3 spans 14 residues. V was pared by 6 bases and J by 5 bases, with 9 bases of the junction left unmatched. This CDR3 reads CASSPAGTAYGYTF. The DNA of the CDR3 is TGTGCCAGCAGCCCAGCCGGGACAGCTTATGGCTACACCTTC.

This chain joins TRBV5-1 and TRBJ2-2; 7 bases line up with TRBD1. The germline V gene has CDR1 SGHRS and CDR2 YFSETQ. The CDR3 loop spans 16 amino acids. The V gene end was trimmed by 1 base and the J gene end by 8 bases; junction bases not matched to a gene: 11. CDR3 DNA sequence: TGCGCCAGCAGCTTGATTCGCGGACAGGCGAGGGGGGAGCTGTTTTTT. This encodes CASSLIRGQARGELFF.

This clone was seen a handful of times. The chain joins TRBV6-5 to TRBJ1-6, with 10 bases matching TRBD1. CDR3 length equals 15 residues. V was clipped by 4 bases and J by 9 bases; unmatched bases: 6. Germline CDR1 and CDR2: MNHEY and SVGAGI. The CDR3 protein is CASSSRGQGISPLHF. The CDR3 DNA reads TGTGCCAGCAGTTCACGGGGACAGGGGATTTCACCCCTCCACTTT.

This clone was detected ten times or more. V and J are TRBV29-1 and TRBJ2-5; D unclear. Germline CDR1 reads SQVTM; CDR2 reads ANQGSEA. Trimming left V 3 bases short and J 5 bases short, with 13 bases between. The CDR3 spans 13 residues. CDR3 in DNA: TGCAGCGTTGAGGGCAGGTTGGATGAGACCCAGTACTTC. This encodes CSVEGRLDETQYF.